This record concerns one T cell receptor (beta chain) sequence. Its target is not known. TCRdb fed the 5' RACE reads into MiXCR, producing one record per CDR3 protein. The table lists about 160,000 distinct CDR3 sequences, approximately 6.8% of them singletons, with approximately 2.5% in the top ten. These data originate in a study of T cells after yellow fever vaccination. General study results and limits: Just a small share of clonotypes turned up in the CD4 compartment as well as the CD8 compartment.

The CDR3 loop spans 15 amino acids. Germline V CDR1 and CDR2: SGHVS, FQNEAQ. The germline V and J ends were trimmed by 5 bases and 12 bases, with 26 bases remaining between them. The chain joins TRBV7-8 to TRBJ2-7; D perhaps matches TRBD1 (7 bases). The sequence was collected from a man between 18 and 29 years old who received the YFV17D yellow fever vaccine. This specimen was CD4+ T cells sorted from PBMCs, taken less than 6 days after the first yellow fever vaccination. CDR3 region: CASSPEPHQTGRPYF. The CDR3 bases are TGTGCCAGCAGCCCTGAGCCCCATCAGACAGGGAGGCCGTACTTC.